Included here is one T cell receptor (beta chain) sequence, with context. Its specificity is not known. V shed 10 bases and J 6 bases; nucleotides not matched to a gene: 11. The CDR3 totals 14 residues. Germline V lookup: CDR1 LNHDA, CDR2 SQIVND (reference sequence). This specimen comes from a study of T cell responses to AZD1222 COVID-19 vaccine. Study conclusions and caveats: Distributed over spike, vaccine-associated CD4 TCRs predominated at 160-218 and 743-854. Repertoires in all cases were sampled only once the peak T cell response had passed.

Clones were sequenced by immunoSEQ multiplex PCR, and TCRdb holds only the in-frame ones, with some missing. The sample consists of more than 150,000 clones, approximately 87% of them appearing once. This sequence joins TRBV19 and TRBJ2-1; TRBD2 agrees at 8 bases. This receptor was taken from an adult who received the AZD1222 COVID-19 vaccine. The sequences come from peripheral blood, collected 28 days after the second AZD1222 dose. The CDR3 region has the DNA TGTGCCACCAGGGGATTCGGGGGGGCCAATGAGCAGTTCTTC. This sequence encodes CATRGFGGANEQFF.